Listed below are T cell receptor beta chains from one sample, sequenced in a study of T-cell reconstitution after alpha-beta-depleted transplantation in children. TCRdb recomputed calls from the PCR reads with MiXCR, one row per CDR3 protein. The sample includes about 500,000 distinct CDR3 sequences, 30% to 35% of them seen just once. Source: PBMCs from the stem cell graft donor, taken from the stem cell graft. All receptors derive from a human donor who donated a stem cell graft to a child with aplastic anemia. Each CDR3 is given with its conserved first and last residue. The D gene is left open where the match is weak. Clone size is stated in some rows and not others, as once, few, many or a class when expanded.

d_gene: -
j_gene: TRBJ1-2
v_gene: TRBV28
abundance: -
CDR3nt: TGTGCCAGCAGTTTAACTGTGGACACCGTCTATGGCTACACCTTC
CDR3aa: CASSLTVDTVYGYTF

d_gene: -
j_gene: TRBJ2-3
v_gene: TRBV12-3/TRBV12-4
abundance: -
CDR3nt: TGTGCCAGCAGCCGCTTACAGGGATATACGCAGTATTTT
CDR3aa: CASSRLQGYTQYF

d_gene: -
j_gene: TRBJ2-1
v_gene: TRBV5-1
abundance: few
CDR3nt: TGCGCCAGCAGCTTGGTTCCGGAGATTTACAATGAGCAGTTCTTC
CDR3aa: CASSLVPEIYNEQFF

d_gene: -
j_gene: TRBJ2-5
v_gene: TRBV11-2
abundance: -
CDR3nt: TGTGCCAGCAGCTTAGAGTCCGGGGACCAAGAGACCCAGTACTTC
CDR3aa: CASSLESGDQETQYF

d_gene: TRBD1
j_gene: TRBJ1-2
v_gene: TRBV28
abundance: once
CDR3nt: TGTGCCAGCAGTGAAGAGACAGGGCCGTATGGCTACACCTTC
CDR3aa: CASSEETGPYGYTF

d_gene: -
j_gene: TRBJ1-2
v_gene: TRBV10-3
abundance: few
CDR3nt: TGTGCCATCAGTGATACGGGCTATGGCTACACCTTC
CDR3aa: CAISDTGYGYTF

d_gene: -
j_gene: TRBJ1-1
v_gene: TRBV6-2/TRBV6-3
abundance: few
CDR3nt: TGTGCCAGCTCCGTGAAACTTCACAGGGTGGGGAACACTGAAGCTTTCTTT
CDR3aa: CASSVKLHRVGNTEAFF

d_gene: -
j_gene: TRBJ2-2
v_gene: TRBV30
abundance: few
CDR3nt: TGTGCCTGGAGTGAGCTCGGGGCTGGAGGGGAGCTGTTTTTT
CDR3aa: CAWSELGAGGELFF

d_gene: TRBD1
j_gene: TRBJ1-2
v_gene: TRBV20-1
abundance: -
CDR3nt: TGCAGTGCTATACCACGGACAGGAACTCTCTATGGCTACACCTTC
CDR3aa: CSAIPRTGTLYGYTF

d_gene: -
j_gene: TRBJ2-1
v_gene: TRBV7-2
abundance: -
CDR3nt: TGTGCCAGCAGCTTACTTTTTCAGGCGAATTCCTACAATGAGCAGTTCTTC
CDR3aa: CASSLLFQANSYNEQFF

d_gene: TRBD1
j_gene: TRBJ2-5
v_gene: TRBV5-1
abundance: -
CDR3nt: TGCGCCAGCAGCTCCGGGACAGGTACGGAGACCCAGTACTTC
CDR3aa: CASSSGTGTETQYF

d_gene: TRBD1
j_gene: TRBJ2-6
v_gene: TRBV24-1
abundance: -
CDR3nt: TGTGCCACCAGTGCCGCTGCGGGGGACAGGGGGCCTGGGGCCAACGTCCTGACTTTC
CDR3aa: CATSAAAGDRGPGANVLTF

d_gene: TRBD1
j_gene: TRBJ1-3
v_gene: TRBV20-1
abundance: few
CDR3nt: TGCAGTGCTAGGGGGACAGGCCGCCCAAGCTCTGGAAACACCATATATTTT
CDR3aa: CSARGTGRPSSGNTIYF

d_gene: TRBD1
j_gene: TRBJ2-7
v_gene: TRBV6-1
abundance: few
CDR3nt: TGTGCCAGCAGTAGCCCCGACAGGGACCATTACGAGCAGTACTTC
CDR3aa: CASSSPDRDHYEQYF

d_gene: -
j_gene: TRBJ2-5
v_gene: TRBV6-5
abundance: -
CDR3nt: TGTGCCAGCAGTTGGGGGAGTCAAGAGACCCAGTACTTC
CDR3aa: CASSWGSQETQYF

d_gene: -
j_gene: TRBJ2-1
v_gene: TRBV30
abundance: -
CDR3nt: TGTGCCTGGACAGGGCGTAGCCCGTACAATGAGCAGTTCTTC
CDR3aa: CAWTGRSPYNEQFF

d_gene: -
j_gene: TRBJ1-2
v_gene: TRBV5-1
abundance: -
CDR3nt: TGCGCCAGCAGCTTGGTGACAGGACGAACGGGTTATTGGGGCTACACCTTC
CDR3aa: CASSLVTGRTGYWGYTF

d_gene: -
j_gene: TRBJ2-4
v_gene: TRBV20-1
abundance: few
CDR3nt: TGCAGTGCTAGTGATCAGGGGGCCAAAAACATTCAGTACTTC
CDR3aa: CSASDQGAKNIQYF

d_gene: TRBD1
j_gene: TRBJ2-4
v_gene: TRBV4-3
abundance: -
CDR3nt: TGCGCCAGCAGCTACTTTCCTTCTGGCGCGGGGACAGGGGGCATTCAGTACTTC
CDR3aa: CASSYFPSGAGTGGIQYF

d_gene: -
j_gene: TRBJ1-1
v_gene: TRBV7-9
abundance: few
CDR3nt: TGTGCCAGCAGCTCCTCTACAGGAATTGACACTGAAGCTTTCTTT
CDR3aa: CASSSSTGIDTEAFF

d_gene: -
j_gene: TRBJ2-2
v_gene: TRBV5-1
abundance: few
CDR3nt: TGCGCCAGCAGCTTCGGACGAGCGGGTGGCGGGGAGCTGTTTTTT
CDR3aa: CASSFGRAGGGELFF

d_gene: -
j_gene: TRBJ1-1
v_gene: TRBV7-8
abundance: few
CDR3nt: TGTGCCAGCAGCTTAGGTGGGATCGACACTGAAGCTTTCTTT
CDR3aa: CASSLGGIDTEAFF

d_gene: TRBD1
j_gene: TRBJ1-2
v_gene: TRBV6-1
abundance: -
CDR3nt: TGTGCCAGCCAGACCGGGACAGCGCTAGGACTGTCGGGCTACACCTTC
CDR3aa: CASQTGTALGLSGYTF

d_gene: -
j_gene: TRBJ2-7
v_gene: TRBV9
abundance: -
CDR3nt: TGTGCCAGCAGCGTGGCCTATAGCTCCTACGAGCAGTACTTC
CDR3aa: CASSVAYSSYEQYF

d_gene: TRBD2
j_gene: TRBJ2-3
v_gene: TRBV4-3
abundance: -
CDR3nt: TGCGCCAGCAGCCTTACCGGGACTAGCGGGAGGGCCACAGATACGCAGTATTTT
CDR3aa: CASSLTGTSGRATDTQYF

d_gene: -
j_gene: TRBJ1-2
v_gene: TRBV2
abundance: -
CDR3nt: TGTGCCAGCAGTACCATGAGCTATGGCTACACCTTC
CDR3aa: CASSTMSYGYTF

d_gene: -
j_gene: TRBJ2-7
v_gene: TRBV10-3
abundance: -
CDR3nt: TGTGCCATCAGTGAATGGGGGAACGAGCAGTACTTC
CDR3aa: CAISEWGNEQYF

d_gene: -
j_gene: TRBJ1-5
v_gene: TRBV5-1
abundance: few
CDR3nt: TGCGCCAGCAGCGAGGGACCCAGCAATCAGCCCCAGCATTTT
CDR3aa: CASSEGPSNQPQHF

d_gene: TRBD1
j_gene: TRBJ2-7
v_gene: TRBV29-1
abundance: -
CDR3nt: TGCAGCGTTGGTCCCGGGACAGGTTACGAGCAGTACTTC
CDR3aa: CSVGPGTGYEQYF

d_gene: -
j_gene: TRBJ1-3
v_gene: TRBV11-2
abundance: -
CDR3nt: TGTGCCAGCAGCTTAGAGGACAATCCACTTGGAAACACCATATATTTT
CDR3aa: CASSLEDNPLGNTIYF

d_gene: -
j_gene: TRBJ2-7
v_gene: TRBV29-1
abundance: -
CDR3nt: TGCACCGTTGAAACCGAACTAGTCAGAGGGACCTACGAGCAGTACTTC
CDR3aa: CTVETELVRGTYEQYF

d_gene: -
j_gene: TRBJ1-1
v_gene: TRBV7-9
abundance: -
CDR3nt: TGTGCCAGCAGCTTAGAGGGGCCCACTGAAGCTTTCTTT
CDR3aa: CASSLEGPTEAFF

d_gene: -
j_gene: TRBJ2-7
v_gene: TRBV3-1
abundance: -
CDR3nt: TGTGCCAGCAGCCAATATCGGGGTAACGAGCAGTACTTC
CDR3aa: CASSQYRGNEQYF

d_gene: -
j_gene: TRBJ1-1
v_gene: TRBV20-1
abundance: few
CDR3nt: TGCAGTGCCCGCCAACCGGCGAGTGAAGCTTTCTTT
CDR3aa: CSARQPASEAFF

d_gene: TRBD1
j_gene: TRBJ1-3
v_gene: TRBV9
abundance: -
CDR3nt: TGTGCCAGCAGCGCGGGACAGGACTCTGGAAACACCATATATTTT
CDR3aa: CASSAGQDSGNTIYF

d_gene: TRBD1
j_gene: TRBJ1-2
v_gene: TRBV7-2
abundance: few
CDR3nt: TGTGCCAGCAGCTCCGACAGGGGTCCGGTCTATGGCTACACCTTC
CDR3aa: CASSSDRGPVYGYTF

d_gene: -
j_gene: TRBJ2-5
v_gene: TRBV7-2
abundance: -
CDR3nt: TGTGCCAGCAGCTTAGAGGCAGGGTGGGAGACCCAGTACTTC
CDR3aa: CASSLEAGWETQYF

d_gene: -
j_gene: TRBJ2-7
v_gene: TRBV30
abundance: -
CDR3nt: TGTGCCTGGAGTGTTGGCGCGGTGACCTACGAGCAGTACTTC
CDR3aa: CAWSVGAVTYEQYF

d_gene: -
j_gene: TRBJ2-3
v_gene: TRBV20-1
abundance: few
CDR3nt: TGCAGTGCTGGTAGTGTCATAAGTTCAGATACGCAGTATTTT
CDR3aa: CSAGSVISSDTQYF

d_gene: TRBD1
j_gene: TRBJ1-1
v_gene: TRBV6-1
abundance: -
CDR3nt: TGTGCCAGCAGTGAAACGCCGGGACAGAAGAACCCTGAAGCTTTCTTT
CDR3aa: CASSETPGQKNPEAFF

d_gene: -
j_gene: TRBJ2-6
v_gene: TRBV7-2
abundance: -
CDR3nt: TGTGCCAGCAGCTTAGTAGAGGCCGACGTCCTGACTTTC
CDR3aa: CASSLVEADVLTF

d_gene: TRBD2
j_gene: TRBJ2-7
v_gene: TRBV27
abundance: -
CDR3nt: TGTGCCAGCAGAGTGACTAGCGGGACTACCTACGAGCAGTACTTC
CDR3aa: CASRVTSGTTYEQYF

d_gene: -
j_gene: TRBJ1-1
v_gene: TRBV11-3
abundance: -
CDR3nt: TGTGCCAGCAGCCCCCATGGCGGGGGCGGGAACACTGAAGCTTTCTTT
CDR3aa: CASSPHGGGGNTEAFF

d_gene: TRBD2
j_gene: TRBJ2-3
v_gene: TRBV6-1
abundance: -
CDR3nt: TGTGCCAGCAGTGAAGAGCTAGCGGGAAGCACAGATACGCAGTATTTT
CDR3aa: CASSEELAGSTDTQYF

d_gene: TRBD2
j_gene: TRBJ2-7
v_gene: TRBV29-1
abundance: -
CDR3nt: TGCAGCGTAGTGAAGGGGACGGGTCAACTAGCGGGAGTCTCCGAGCAGTACTTC
CDR3aa: CSVVKGTGQLAGVSEQYF

d_gene: -
j_gene: TRBJ2-1
v_gene: TRBV5-1
abundance: few
CDR3nt: TGCGCCAGCAGTCAGACCGGGACGGATTACAATGAGCAGTTCTTC
CDR3aa: CASSQTGTDYNEQFF

d_gene: -
j_gene: TRBJ1-4
v_gene: TRBV29-1
abundance: -
CDR3nt: TGCAGCGTTGCCTTCTTCGGTGTACTTGAAGCAAAACTGTTTTTT
CDR3aa: CSVAFFGVLEAKLFF